This T cell receptor (beta chain) appears in the sequencing data of a study of Ad26.COV2.S vaccination and SARS-CoV-2 variants. Study at large: The vaccine Ad26.COV2.S was put into the muscle once, or twice with 56 days between.

The treatment denotes: about 20 received Ad26.COV2.S at low or high dose, single or two shots; five or six received placebo; per-sample allocation not given. Material that was analyzed had been drawn on day 63 after the first vaccine or placebo injection. Sequencing used immunoSEQ multiplex PCR; TCRdb keeps in-frame clones, though not all of them. The sample includes around 270,000 clones, around nine tenths seen only once; the top ten take 2.9%. The junction had 5 bases not matched to a gene; V was cut back by 2 bases and J by 4 bases. The CDR3 length is 16 residues. Per the germline V gene, CDR1 is SGHTA and CDR2 is FQGTGA.

The chain links TRBV7-3 to TRBJ2-2; 9 bases match TRBD2. This sample comprised peripheral blood, obtained in a trial of Ad26.COV2.S vaccine versus placebo. This sequence originates from a person aged 18-65 years who received the Ad26.COV2.S COVID-19 vaccine or a placebo. This CDR3 is CASSLGGGAATGELFF. The CDR3 DNA is TGTGCCAGCAGCTTAGGCGGGGGGGCCGCCACCGGGGAGCTGTTTTTT.